The next 7 T cell receptor beta chains were all read from a single sample in a study of shared clonotypes between healthy human individuals (dated by TCRdb to between 2020 and 2021). Receptors were amplified or captured by the immunoSEQ multiplex PCR assay. TCRdb took over this immuneACCESS table, retaining in-frame rearrangements with V and J assigned. Such tables are incomplete; in checked studies, under half of the missing clones stem from an unresolved V gene, and the remainder is unexplained. In all, the sample holds roughly 660,000 clones, and 90% of those were seen once. The ten largest clones represent 30% to 40% of the sample. The sample was memory CD8+ T cells from PBMCs. Reading the label with the study, this specimen's cell subset or site is: CD45RO+ cells pooled with CCR7-negative TemRA cells. Every receptor here comes from a man aged 18 to 35 in good health. Some clones in this sample may be carry-over from other donors' samples.

The chain employs TRBV4-3 and TRBJ2-1; 10 nucleotides line up with TRBD2. The V segment lost 1 base and the J segment 7 bases; nucleotides outside the gene matches: 10. The CDR3 spans 17 residues. Germline values: CDR1 LGHNA, CDR2 YSLEER. The DNA of the CDR3 is TGCGCCAGCAGCCAAGGTACGGCTAGCGGGAGCATGAATGAGCAGTTCTTC. The encoded protein is CASSQGTASGSMNEQFF.

This chain joins TRBV7-9 and TRBJ2-5; no clear D. The CDR3 spans 15 residues. Trimming shortened V by 5 bases and J by 0 bases, and 13 bases separated the two germline ends. The germline V gene has CDR1 SEHNR and CDR2 FQNEAQ (reference sequence). DNA of the CDR3: TGTGCCAGCAGCCTCTTAATTACCAACCAAGAGACCCAGTACTTC. Its translation: CASSLLITNQETQYF.

This sequence joins TRBV5-1 and TRBJ1-1, with D possibly matching TRBD1 (6 bases). V was shortened by 3 bases and J by 4 bases, with 22 bases between the two germline ends. The CDR3 is 17 residues long. Germline CDR1 is SGHRS and CDR2 is YFSETQ. The CDR3 nucleotides read TGCGCCAGCAGCTCCCCAGGGGTTATGGGTCGGGGCACTGAAGCTTTCTTT. As protein: CASSSPGVMGRGTEAFF.

The rearrangement uses TRBV5-5 and TRBJ2-7; no clear D gene. The length of the CDR3 is 13 residues. Between the trimmed V and J ends, which lost 1 base and 2 bases, there was a span of 7 bases. Germline CDR1 is SGHKS and CDR2 is YYEKEE (reference sequence). The CDR3 DNA reads as TGTGCCAGCAGCTTGACAGTCACCTACGAGCAGTACTTC. Amino acids: CASSLTVTYEQYF.

The genes are TRBV5-1 and TRBJ2-3; D remains unclear. Germline V CDR1 and CDR2: SGHRS, YFSETQ. The CDR3 spans 15 residues. V shed 0 bases and J shed 0 bases, with 8 bases lying between them. The CDR3 region is CASSLAAVSTDTQYF. As DNA, the CDR3 is TGCGCCAGCAGCTTGGCGGCCGTAAGCACAGATACGCAGTATTTT.

This chain uses TRBV4-3 with TRBJ2-1, with D hard to call. Germline V lookup: CDR1 LGHNA, CDR2 YSLEER. This CDR3 has 15 amino acids. The germline V and J ends were trimmed by 1 base and 6 bases, with 13 bases remaining between them. The CDR3, as DNA: TGCGCCAGCAGCCAAGGGCTCCCGCTAGTCAATGAGCAGTTCTTC. It encodes CASSQGLPLVNEQFF.

The V and J genes are TRBV6-5 and TRBJ1-2; D may be TRBD1 (5 bases). CDR3 length equals 12 residues. V dropped 6 bases and J dropped 6 bases, with 11 bases sitting between them. Germline CDR1 reads MNHEY; CDR2 reads SVGAGI. In DNA form, the CDR3 reads TGTGCCAGCAGAGAGGGAGGGGATGGCTACACCTTC. Its protein product is CASREGGDGYTF.